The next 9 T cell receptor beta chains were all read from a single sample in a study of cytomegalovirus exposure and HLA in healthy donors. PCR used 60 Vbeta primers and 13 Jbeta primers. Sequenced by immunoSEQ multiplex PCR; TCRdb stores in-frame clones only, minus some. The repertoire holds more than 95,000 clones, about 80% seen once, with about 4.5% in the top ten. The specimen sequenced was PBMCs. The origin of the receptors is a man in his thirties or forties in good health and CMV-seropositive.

The DNA of the CDR3 is TGTGCCAGCAGCTTAACTAGCGGCGATACCGATGAGCAGTTCTTC. It yields the protein CASSLTSGDTDEQFF. V usage is TRBV7-2 and J usage is TRBJ2-1, with TRBD2 matching 8 bases. This CDR3 has 15 residues. With V trimmed by 2 bases and J by 8 bases, 8 bases remained unmatched. CDR1 is SGHTA and CDR2 is FQGNSA in the germline V gene.

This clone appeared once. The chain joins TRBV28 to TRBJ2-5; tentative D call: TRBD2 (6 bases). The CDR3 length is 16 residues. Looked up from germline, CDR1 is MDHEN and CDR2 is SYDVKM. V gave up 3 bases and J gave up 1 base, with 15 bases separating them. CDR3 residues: CASSLEAGYFQETQYF. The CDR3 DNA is TGTGCCAGCAGTTTGGAGGCGGGATACTTCCAAGAGACCCAGTACTTC.

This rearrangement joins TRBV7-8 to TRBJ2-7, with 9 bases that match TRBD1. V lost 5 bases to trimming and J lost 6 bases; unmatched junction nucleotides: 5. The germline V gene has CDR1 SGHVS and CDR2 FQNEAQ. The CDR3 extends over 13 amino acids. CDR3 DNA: TGTGCCAGCAGCCGGGACAGGGAGGCCGAGCAGTACTTC. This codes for CASSRDREAEQYF.

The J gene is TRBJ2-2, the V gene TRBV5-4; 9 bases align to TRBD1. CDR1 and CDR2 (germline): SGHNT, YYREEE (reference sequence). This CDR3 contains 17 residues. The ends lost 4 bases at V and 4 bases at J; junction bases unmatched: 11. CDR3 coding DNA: TGTGCCAGCAGCGTTAGGACAGGGGCTCTAAGCACCGGGGAGCTGTTTTTT. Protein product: CASSVRTGALSTGELFF.

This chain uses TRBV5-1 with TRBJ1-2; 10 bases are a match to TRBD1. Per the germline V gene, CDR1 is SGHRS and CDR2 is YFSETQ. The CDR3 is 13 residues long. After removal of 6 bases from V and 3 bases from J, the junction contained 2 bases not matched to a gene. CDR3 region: CASIGTGDYGYTF. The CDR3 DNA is TGCGCCAGCATCGGGACAGGGGACTATGGCTACACCTTC.

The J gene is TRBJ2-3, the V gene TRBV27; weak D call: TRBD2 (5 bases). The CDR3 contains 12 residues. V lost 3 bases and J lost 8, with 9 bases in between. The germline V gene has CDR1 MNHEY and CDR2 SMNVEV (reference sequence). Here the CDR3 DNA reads TGTGCCAGCAGTTTCCCCCGGGGTACGCAGTATTTT. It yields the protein CASSFPRGTQYF.

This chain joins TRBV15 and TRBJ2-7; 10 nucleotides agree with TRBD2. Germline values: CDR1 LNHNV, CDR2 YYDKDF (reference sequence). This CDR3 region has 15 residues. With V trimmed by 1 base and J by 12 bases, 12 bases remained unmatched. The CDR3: CATSRAGGSGRNPYF. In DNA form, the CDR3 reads TGTGCCACCAGCAGAGCTGGGGGTAGCGGGAGGAATCCGTACTTC.

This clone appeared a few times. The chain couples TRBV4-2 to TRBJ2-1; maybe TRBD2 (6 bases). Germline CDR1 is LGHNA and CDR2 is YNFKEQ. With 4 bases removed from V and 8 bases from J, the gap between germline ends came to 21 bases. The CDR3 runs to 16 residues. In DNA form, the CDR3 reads TGTGCCAGCAGCCCGTGGGAGGAGGGACCCCCCGATGAGCAGTTCTTC. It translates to CASSPWEEGPPDEQFF.

The CDR3 DNA follows: TGTGCCAGTAGTAGGCTGGGGGGATGGCAAGAGACCCAGTACTTC. Residues: CASSRLGGWQETQYF. V gene TRBV19 combines with J gene TRBJ2-5; D perhaps matches TRBD2 (6 bases). V lost 4 bases and J 2 bases, leaving 14 bases between the germline ends. The CDR3 contains 15 residues. In germline, CDR1 is LNHDA, CDR2 SQIVND (reference sequence).